The clone carrying this T cell receptor (beta chain) was counted at least ten times. The sample comes from a study of T cells in Graves' hyperthyroidism and ophthalmopathy. Researchers amplified the TCR beta CDR3 regions from RNA transcripts. During a first-round RT-PCR of the TCR CDR3, the HTBI primer set was used. Using its own MiXCR run on the multiplex PCR reads, TCRdb lists one record per CDR3 protein. The data show fewer than 750,000 distinct CDR3 sequences, roughly 15% seen once. Trimming removed 5 bases at V and 1 base at J, with 14 bases between. This CDR3 comprises 14 residues. Looked up from germline, CDR1 is GTSNPN and CDR2 is SVGIG (reference sequence).

The chain joins TRBV30 to TRBJ1-1; D possibly corresponds to TRBD1 (5 bases). The sequencing sample was made of blood. The TCR sequence derives from a woman aged 45-65 years with Graves' ophthalmopathy. In nucleotides, the CDR3 is TGTGCCTGGGAAGGGTATGGGGGGAACACTGAAGCTTTCTTT. It translates to CAWEGYGGNTEAFF.